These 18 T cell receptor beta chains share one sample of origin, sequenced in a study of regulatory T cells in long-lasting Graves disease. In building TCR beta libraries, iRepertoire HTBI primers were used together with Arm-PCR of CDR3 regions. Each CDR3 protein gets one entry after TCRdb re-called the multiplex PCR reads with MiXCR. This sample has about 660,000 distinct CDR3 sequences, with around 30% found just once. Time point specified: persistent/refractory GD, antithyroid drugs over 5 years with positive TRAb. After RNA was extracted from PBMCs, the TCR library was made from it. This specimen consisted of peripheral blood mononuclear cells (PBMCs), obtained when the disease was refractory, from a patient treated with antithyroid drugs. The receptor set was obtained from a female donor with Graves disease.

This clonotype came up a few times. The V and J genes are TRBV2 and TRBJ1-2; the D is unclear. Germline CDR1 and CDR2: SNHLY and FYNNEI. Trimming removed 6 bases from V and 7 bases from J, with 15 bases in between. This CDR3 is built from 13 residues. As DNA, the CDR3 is TGTGCCAGCAGGGAGGATATTTTGAGTGGCTACACCTTC. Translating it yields CASREDILSGYTF.

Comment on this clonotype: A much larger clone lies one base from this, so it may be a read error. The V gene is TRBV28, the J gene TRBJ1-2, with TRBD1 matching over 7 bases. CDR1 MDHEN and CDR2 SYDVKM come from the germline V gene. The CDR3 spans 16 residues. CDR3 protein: CASRMTGRTANYGCTF. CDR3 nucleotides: TGTGCCAGCAGGATGACAGGGCGCACCGCTAACTATGGCTGCACCTTC.

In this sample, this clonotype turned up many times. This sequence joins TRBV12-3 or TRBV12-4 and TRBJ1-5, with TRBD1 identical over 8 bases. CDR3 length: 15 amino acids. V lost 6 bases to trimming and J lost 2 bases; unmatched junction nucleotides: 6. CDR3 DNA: TGTGCCAGCAGCTCTACAGGGGGAGGCAATCAGCCCCAGCATTTT. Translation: CASSSTGGGNQPQHF.

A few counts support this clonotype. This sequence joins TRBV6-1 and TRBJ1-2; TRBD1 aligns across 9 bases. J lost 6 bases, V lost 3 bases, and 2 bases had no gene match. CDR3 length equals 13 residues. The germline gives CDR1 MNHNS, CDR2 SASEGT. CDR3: CASSDRDRDGYTF. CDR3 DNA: TGTGCCAGCAGTGATCGGGACAGGGATGGCTACACCTTC.

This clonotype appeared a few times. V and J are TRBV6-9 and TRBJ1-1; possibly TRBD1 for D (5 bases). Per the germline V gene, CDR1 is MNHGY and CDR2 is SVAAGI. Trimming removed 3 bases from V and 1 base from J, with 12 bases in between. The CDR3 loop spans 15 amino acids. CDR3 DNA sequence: TGTGCCAGCAGTTACTCCACAGGACCGAACACTGAAGCTTTCTTT. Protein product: CASSYSTGPNTEAFF.

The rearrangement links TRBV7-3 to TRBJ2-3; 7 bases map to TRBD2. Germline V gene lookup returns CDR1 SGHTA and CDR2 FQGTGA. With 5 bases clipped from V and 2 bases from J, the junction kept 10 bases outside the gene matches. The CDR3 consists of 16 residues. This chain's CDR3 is CASSHHQRDPTDTQYF. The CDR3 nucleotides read TGTGCCAGCAGCCACCATCAGCGGGACCCCACAGATACGCAGTATTTT.

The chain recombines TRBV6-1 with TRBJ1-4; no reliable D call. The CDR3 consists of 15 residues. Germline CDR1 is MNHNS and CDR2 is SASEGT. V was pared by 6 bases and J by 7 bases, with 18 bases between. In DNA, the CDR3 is TGTGCCAGCAGACCGCTTGACCGCGCCCTTGAAAAACTGTTTTTT. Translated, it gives CASRPLDRALEKLFF.

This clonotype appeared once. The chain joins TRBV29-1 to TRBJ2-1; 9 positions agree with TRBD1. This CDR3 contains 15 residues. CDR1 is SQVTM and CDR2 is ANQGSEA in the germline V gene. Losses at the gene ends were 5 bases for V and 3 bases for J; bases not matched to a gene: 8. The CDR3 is CSVPPPGQGYNEQFF. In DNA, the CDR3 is TGCAGCGTTCCCCCCCCGGGACAGGGCTACAATGAGCAGTTCTTC.

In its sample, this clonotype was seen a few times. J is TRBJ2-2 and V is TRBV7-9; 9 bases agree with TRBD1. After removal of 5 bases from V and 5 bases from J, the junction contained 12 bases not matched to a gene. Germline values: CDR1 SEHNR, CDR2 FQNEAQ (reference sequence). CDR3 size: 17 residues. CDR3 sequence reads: CASSVPGGQGLTGELFF. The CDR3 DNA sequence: TGTGCCAGCAGCGTCCCCGGAGGACAGGGGCTAACCGGGGAGCTGTTTTTT. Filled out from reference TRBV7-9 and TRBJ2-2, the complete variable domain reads DTGVSQNPRHKITKRGQNVTFRCDPISEHNRLYWYRQTLGQGPEFLTYFQNEAQLEKSRLLSDRFSAERPKGSFSTLEIQRTEQGDSAMYLCASSVPGGQGLTGELFFGEGSRLTVL.

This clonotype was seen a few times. The CDR3 nucleotides are TGTGCCAGCACCCCTCCGGGGGAGAACTACGAGCAGTACTTC. Translating it yields CASTPPGENYEQYF. The chain recombines TRBV12-3 or TRBV12-4 with TRBJ2-7; TRBD2 is a possible D gene (6 bases). V gave up 7 bases and J gave up 3 bases, with 16 bases separating them. The CDR3 sequence is 14 residues long.

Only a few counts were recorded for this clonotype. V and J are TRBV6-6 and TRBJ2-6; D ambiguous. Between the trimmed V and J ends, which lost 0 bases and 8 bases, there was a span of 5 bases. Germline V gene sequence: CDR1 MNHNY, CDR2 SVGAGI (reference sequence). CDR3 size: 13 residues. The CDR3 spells CASSYSATNVLTF. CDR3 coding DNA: TGTGCCAGCAGTTACTCGGCCACCAACGTCCTGACTTTC.

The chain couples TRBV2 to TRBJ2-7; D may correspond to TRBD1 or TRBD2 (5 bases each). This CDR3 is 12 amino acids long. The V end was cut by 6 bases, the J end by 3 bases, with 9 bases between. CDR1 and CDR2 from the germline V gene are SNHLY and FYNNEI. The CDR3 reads CASRGVGYEQYF. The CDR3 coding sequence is TGTGCCAGCAGGGGGGTTGGCTACGAGCAGTACTTC.

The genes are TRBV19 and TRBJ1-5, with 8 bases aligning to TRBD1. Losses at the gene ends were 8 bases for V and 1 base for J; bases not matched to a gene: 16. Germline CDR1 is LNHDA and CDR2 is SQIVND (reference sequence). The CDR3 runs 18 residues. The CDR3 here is CASSSGRTGRQSNQPQHF. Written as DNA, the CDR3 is TGTGCCAGTTCTAGTGGGAGGACAGGGCGACAGAGCAATCAGCCCCAGCATTTT.

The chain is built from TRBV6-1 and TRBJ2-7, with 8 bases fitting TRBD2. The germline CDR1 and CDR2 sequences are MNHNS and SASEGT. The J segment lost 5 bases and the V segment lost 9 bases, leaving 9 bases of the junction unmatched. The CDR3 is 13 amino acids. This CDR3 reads CARPGLEPNEQYF. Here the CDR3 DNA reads TGTGCCAGACCGGGACTAGAGCCTAACGAGCAGTACTTC.

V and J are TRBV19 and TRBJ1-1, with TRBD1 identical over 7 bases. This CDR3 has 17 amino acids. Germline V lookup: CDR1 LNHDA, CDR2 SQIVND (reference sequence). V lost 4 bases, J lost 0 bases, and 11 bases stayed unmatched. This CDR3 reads CASSTKHRGSMNTEAFF. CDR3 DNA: TGTGCCAGTAGTACCAAGCACAGGGGTTCCATGAACACTGAAGCTTTCTTT.

For the CDR3, the DNA is TGTGCCAGCCATGGGGGCCTCTATGGCTACACCTTC. Translating gives CASHGGLYGYTF. The chain links TRBV2 to TRBJ1-2; possible D gene TRBD1, 6 bases. The CDR3 sequence is 12 residues long. V lost 8 bases, J lost 4 bases, and 11 bases lay in between. Germline V gene lookup returns CDR1 SNHLY and CDR2 FYNNEI.

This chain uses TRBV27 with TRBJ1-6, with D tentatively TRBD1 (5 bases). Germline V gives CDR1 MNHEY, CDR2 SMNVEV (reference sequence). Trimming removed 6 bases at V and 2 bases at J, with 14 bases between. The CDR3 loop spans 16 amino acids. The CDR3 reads CASSQKAGTYNSPLHF. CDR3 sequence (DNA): TGTGCCAGCAGCCAGAAGGCAGGGACCTATAATTCACCCCTCCACTTT.

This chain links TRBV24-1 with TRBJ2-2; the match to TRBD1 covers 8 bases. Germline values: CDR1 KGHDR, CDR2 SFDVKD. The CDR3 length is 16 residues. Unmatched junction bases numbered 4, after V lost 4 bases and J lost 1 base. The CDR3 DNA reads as TGTGCCACCAGTGACCCCGGACAGGGGAACACCGGGGAGCTGTTTTTT. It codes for CATSDPGQGNTGELFF.